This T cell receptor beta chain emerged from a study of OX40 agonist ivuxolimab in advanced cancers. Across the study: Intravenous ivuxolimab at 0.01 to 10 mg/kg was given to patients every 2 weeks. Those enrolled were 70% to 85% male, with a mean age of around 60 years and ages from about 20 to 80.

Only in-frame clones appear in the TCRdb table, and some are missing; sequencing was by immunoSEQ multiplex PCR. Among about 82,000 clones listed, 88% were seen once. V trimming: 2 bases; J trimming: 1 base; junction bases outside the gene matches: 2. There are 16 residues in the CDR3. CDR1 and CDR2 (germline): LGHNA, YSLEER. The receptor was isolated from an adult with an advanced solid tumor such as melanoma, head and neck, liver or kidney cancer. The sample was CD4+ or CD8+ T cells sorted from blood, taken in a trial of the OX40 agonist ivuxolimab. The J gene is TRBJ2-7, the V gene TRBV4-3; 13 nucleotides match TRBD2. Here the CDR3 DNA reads TGCGCCAGCAGCCAACAACTAGCGGGAGGGTCCTACGAGCAGTACTTC. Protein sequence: CASSQQLAGGSYEQYF.